This T cell receptor (beta chain) was documented in a study of blood T cell repertoires in COVID-19. Turning to the study itself: Samples came from the United States, Italy and Spain, spanning acute and convalescent COVID-19.

Per the original methods: Estimation of nucleated cell counts relied on the amplification of reference gene primers. Libraries were prepared by immunoSEQ multiplex PCR; TCRdb keeps only in-frame clonotypes and omits some of them. That table furnishes V, J and clone size, whereas the DNA furnished D and trimming. The sample lists about 300,000 clones, over 75% occurring once. This clone was detected a few times. CDR3 length: 16 amino acids. V was trimmed by 0 bases and J by 3 bases, leaving 12 bases between them. Germline-derived CDR1 and CDR2 are MGHRA and YSYEKL. This chain uses TRBV4-1 with TRBJ1-3; tentatively, D is TRBD1 (6 bases). The receptor comes from a human donor in a cohort sampled during active COVID-19. The sequenced material came from peripheral blood. CDR3 amino acids: CASSQERTASGNTIYF. Written as DNA, the CDR3 is TGCGCCAGCAGCCAAGAAAGGACAGCTAGTGGAAACACCATATATTTT.